The 26 T cell receptor beta chains in this list originate from one sample, sequenced in a study of blood T cell repertoires in COVID-19. Libraries were prepared by immunoSEQ multiplex PCR; TCRdb keeps only in-frame clonotypes and omits some of them. The sample has fewer than 130,000 clones; roughly 72% are singletons. The specimen sequenced was peripheral blood. All receptors derive from a man older than 75 with acute or convalescent COVID-19.

At least ten counts were recorded for this clone. The chain is built from TRBV6-2 or TRBV6-3 and TRBJ2-7; 9 bases line up with TRBD2. V shed 0 bases, J shed 2 bases, and the junction held 2 bases outside the gene matches. The CDR3 loop spans 15 amino acids. The germline CDR1 and CDR2 sequences are MNHEY and SVGEGT. The CDR3: CASSYSTSGTYEQYF. The CDR3 bases are TGTGCCAGCAGTTACTCGACTAGCGGTACCTACGAGCAGTACTTC.

The chain uses TRBV2 and TRBJ1-2; tentatively, D is TRBD1 (5 bases). The CDR3 spans 17 residues. Germline V gives CDR1 SNHLY, CDR2 FYNNEI. Trimming shortened V by 1 base and J by 8 bases, and 23 bases separated the two germline ends. CDR3 DNA sequence: TGTGCCAGCAGTGAAGTTTTGCCGGACATGGGGCTTTACGGCTACACCTTC. It is translated as CASSEVLPDMGLYGYTF.

This rearrangement joins TRBV18 to TRBJ2-1; 9 nucleotides agree with TRBD1. Germline V gene lookup returns CDR1 KGHSH and CDR2 LQKENI. This CDR3 has 14 residues. J gave up 7 bases and V 1 base, and 2 bases lay outside the gene matches. CDR3 region: CASSPRDRDNEQFF. The CDR3 DNA sequence: TGTGCCAGCTCACCACGGGACAGGGATAATGAGCAGTTCTTC.

The chain couples TRBV9 to TRBJ2-7; the D gene is possibly TRBD1 (7 bases). Trimming pared 3 bases from V and 2 bases from J, leaving 15 bases between. The V gene's germline CDR1 is SGDLS and CDR2 YYNGEE. This CDR3 has 15 amino acids. This CDR3 reads CASSGRAGQPYEQYF. In nucleotides, the CDR3 is TGTGCCAGCAGCGGAAGGGCGGGACAGCCCTACGAGCAGTACTTC.

With respect to this clone: The sample contains more than one DNA sequence encoding this CDR3. V is TRBV5-1 and J is TRBJ1-5; perhaps TRBD1 as D (6 bases). V dropped 4 bases and J dropped 4 bases, with 12 bases sitting between them. The CDR3 loop spans 14 amino acids. CDR1 is SGHRS and CDR2 is YFSETQ in the germline V gene. CDR3: CASSTGQPNQPQHF. As DNA, the CDR3 is TGCGCCAGCAGCACGGGACAACCAAATCAGCCCCAGCATTTT.

In nucleotides, the CDR3 is TGTGCCAGCAGCTTAAGCCCCCTAGCGGGAGCCCACACCGGGGAGCTGTTTTTT. It is translated as CASSLSPLAGAHTGELFF. V and J are TRBV5-4 and TRBJ2-2, with 10 bases fitting TRBD2. Germline CDR1 is SGHNT and CDR2 is YYREEE (reference sequence). The CDR3 runs 18 residues. V dropped 2 bases and J dropped 3; count of bases not matched to a gene: 10.

Within the sample, this clone is large. V and J are TRBV28 and TRBJ2-1; TRBD2 matches at 7 bases. The germline V gene has CDR1 MDHEN and CDR2 SYDVKM. With 8 bases clipped from V and 4 bases from J, the junction kept 8 bases outside the gene matches. CDR3 length equals 14 residues. CDR3 amino acids: CASRQPGGYNEQFF. The CDR3 DNA sequence: TGTGCCAGCCGCCAACCGGGGGGATACAATGAGCAGTTCTTC.

This clone showed up just once. V and J are TRBV7-9 and TRBJ2-1, with 14 bases aligning to TRBD2. The CDR3 loop spans 18 amino acids. CDR1 SEHNR and CDR2 FQNEAQ come from the germline V gene (reference sequence). V lost 5 bases and J lost 9; bases outside the gene matches: 15. The CDR3 here is CASSPHPRTSGRYGEQFF. CDR3 nucleotides: TGTGCCAGCAGCCCCCACCCCAGGACTAGCGGGAGGTATGGTGAGCAGTTCTTC.

CDR3 coding DNA: TGTGCCAGCAGTACATCGGGACAGGGGATAGATCAGCCCCAGCATTTT. Protein: CASSTSGQGIDQPQHF. The V call is TRBV6-2 or TRBV6-3, the J call TRBJ1-5, with 10 bases matching TRBD1. CDR1 and CDR2 from the germline V gene are MNHEY and SVGEGT. The CDR3 has 16 residues. V was clipped by 5 bases and J by 5 bases; unmatched bases: 9.

V is TRBV10-1 and J is TRBJ2-5; 8 bases are a match to TRBD2. V trimming: 4 bases; J trimming: 6 bases; junction bases outside the gene matches: 7. The CDR3 contains 14 residues. CDR1 and CDR2 (germline): WNHNN, SYGVQD (reference sequence). CDR3 nucleotides: TGCGCCAGCAGTGGGTGGGAGCGGGAGAAGACCCAGTACTTC. Amino acids: CASSGWEREKTQYF.

This clone showed up just a few times. The chain combines TRBV2 with TRBJ1-6; possibly TRBD1 for D (5 bases). The CDR3 runs 21 residues. The ends were cut back, 0 bases at V and 2 bases at J, with 23 bases in the middle. Germline assignment: CDR1 SNHLY and CDR2 FYNNEI. CDR3: CASSEALQWGGTVTYNSPLHF. The CDR3 nucleotides read TGTGCCAGCAGTGAAGCGCTTCAGTGGGGGGGTACGGTCACCTATAATTCACCCCTCCACTTT.

The rearrangement joins TRBV3-1 (or the pseudogene TRBV3-2) to TRBJ1-4; 8 nucleotides agree with TRBD1. V lost 4 bases to trimming and J lost 9 bases; unmatched junction nucleotides: 7. The length of the CDR3 is 14 residues. Germline V gene sequence: CDR1 LGHDT, CDR2 YNNKEL (reference sequence). The CDR3 region has the DNA TGTGCCAGCAGCCTTCCAGACAGGGGTAAAAAACTGTTTTTT. Translation gives CASSLPDRGKKLFF.

The chain links TRBV10-2 to TRBJ2-1; D ambiguous. The V and J ends lost 6 bases and 0 bases respectively, with 6 bases between them. CDR1 is WSHSY, CDR2 SAAADI, per germline. The CDR3 spans 13 residues. CDR3 region: CASRPDSYNEQFF. The DNA of the CDR3 is TGCGCCAGCAGGCCAGACTCCTACAATGAGCAGTTCTTC.

V gene TRBV7-2 combines with J gene TRBJ1-4, with D maybe TRBD1 (6 bases). Trimming removed 6 bases from V and 6 bases from J, with 20 bases in between. This CDR3 spans 16 amino acids. Germline V lookup: CDR1 SGHTA, CDR2 FQGNSA. The CDR3 reads CASSLRPGGQDEKLFF. Here the CDR3 DNA reads TGTGCCAGCAGTCTCCGGCCCGGGGGGCAGGATGAAAAACTGTTTTTT.

The chain recombines TRBV7-2 with TRBJ2-7, with TRBD2 as a possible D gene (6 bases). V gave up 5 bases and J gave up 4 bases, with 15 bases separating them. Germline lookup yields CDR1 SGHTA and CDR2 FQGNSA. The CDR3 is 14 amino acids. In nucleotides, the CDR3 is TGTGCCAGCAGCCAAGCTGGGCGGGGTTACGAGCAGTACTTC. Translation: CASSQAGRGYEQYF.

This rearrangement joins TRBV5-8 to TRBJ1-1; TRBD1 matches 9 bases. Per the germline V gene, CDR1 is SGHTS and CDR2 is YDEGEE. J gave up 4 bases and V 2 bases, and 9 bases lay outside the gene matches. This CDR3 region has 16 residues. The CDR3 DNA follows: TGTGCCAGCAGCTTAGCCGGGACAGGGATGGGCACTGAAGCTTTCTTT. As protein: CASSLAGTGMGTEAFF.

Remarks on this clone: Other DNA sequences from this sample encode an identical CDR3 as well. This chain connects TRBV28 to TRBJ2-3; no firm D call. This CDR3 comprises 14 residues. V lost 6 bases and J lost 2, with 12 bases in between. The germline gives CDR1 MDHEN, CDR2 SYDVKM. The CDR3 coding sequence is TGTGCCAGCAGCTTACCTGACTTCACAGATACGCAGTATTTT. Translated: CASSLPDFTDTQYF. Full variable domain (missing parts from reference TRBV28 and TRBJ2-3): DVKVTQSSRYLVKRTGEKVFLECVQDMDHENMFWYRQDPGLGLRLIYFSYDVKMKEKGDIPEGYSVSREKKERFSLILESASTNQTSMYLCASSLPDFTDTQYFGPGTRLTVL.

The CDR3 bases are TGTGCCAGCAGCAGTACCTACAATGAGCAGTTCTTC. Amino acids: CASSSTYNEQFF. V and J are TRBV2 and TRBJ2-1; no reliable D call. The germline gives CDR1 SNHLY, CDR2 FYNNEI. The CDR3 contains 12 residues. V was shortened by 6 bases and J by 2 bases, with 5 bases between the two germline ends.

The chain recombines TRBV6-2 or TRBV6-3 with TRBJ1-4; D may be TRBD1 (5 bases). The CDR3 covers 11 residues. Per germline, CDR1 MNHEY and CDR2 SVGEGT. The V and J ends lost 5 bases and 7 bases respectively, with 5 bases between them. Here the CDR3 DNA reads TGTGCCAGCAGTCAGGGTGAAAAACTGTTTTTT. This gives the protein CASSQGEKLFF.

The table lists this clone with a few counts. The CDR3 DNA reads TGTGCCAGCAGTACGGGGGGGGTGAAGCAGTACTTC. Residues: CASSTGGVKQYF. V usage is TRBV6-2 or TRBV6-3 and J usage is TRBJ2-7; 8 nucleotides align to TRBD2. The CDR3 length is 12 residues. J was trimmed by 8 bases and V by 5 bases; bases with no gene match: 5. Germline lookup yields CDR1 MNHEY and CDR2 SVGEGT.

The chain uses TRBV4-1 and TRBJ2-7, with 11 bases identical to TRBD1. Germline V gene data show CDR1 as MGHRA and CDR2 as YSYEKL. V was pared by 3 bases and J by 7 bases, with 8 bases of the junction left unmatched. CDR3 length equals 15 residues. The CDR3 DNA reads as TGCGCCAGCAGCCATCCGGGACAGGGGGGGGGTGAGCAGTACTTC. Translation: CASSHPGQGGGEQYF.

The chain couples TRBV5-8 to TRBJ2-1, with 9 nucleotides matching TRBD1. Per the germline V gene, CDR1 is SGHTS and CDR2 is YDEGEE. The CDR3 extends over 14 amino acids. Losses at the gene ends were 9 bases for V and 4 bases for J; bases not matched to a gene: 8. CDR3 coding DNA: TGTGCCATCTCCGGGACAGGGATGTACAATGAGCAGTTCTTC. It yields the protein CAISGTGMYNEQFF.

The gene calls are TRBV19 and TRBJ2-7, with a tentative D call TRBD1 (6 bases). CDR1 is LNHDA, CDR2 SQIVND, per germline (reference sequence). Trimming shortened V by 3 bases and J by 4 bases, and 10 bases separated the two germline ends. The CDR3 consists of 13 residues. Here the CDR3 DNA reads TGTGCCAGTAGTATCGAACAGGGTTACGAGCAGTACTTC. The encoded protein is CASSIEQGYEQYF.

This clone was counted many times. The chain combines TRBV4-3 with TRBJ2-7; 10 bases map to TRBD1. V lost 1 base to trimming and J lost 3 bases; unmatched junction nucleotides: 3. The CDR3 covers 15 residues. The germline CDR1 and CDR2 sequences are LGHNA and YSLEER. The CDR3 DNA reads TGCGCCAGCAGCCAAGTTGGGACAGGGGACTACGAGCAGTACTTC. Translating gives CASSQVGTGDYEQYF.

This clone was seen ten or more times. The chain couples TRBV5-1 to TRBJ2-1; the match to TRBD2 covers 12 bases. Germline CDR1 reads SGHRS; CDR2 reads YFSETQ. The CDR3 totals 15 residues. With V trimmed by 4 bases and J by 9 bases, 8 bases remained unmatched. Written as DNA, the CDR3 is TGCGCCAGCAGCCTAAGACTAGCGGGAGACAGTGAGCAGTTCTTC. This translates into CASSLRLAGDSEQFF.

The chain has TRBV5-6 and TRBJ1-4, with 7 bases aligning to TRBD1. Looked up from germline, CDR1 is SGHDT and CDR2 is YYEEEE. The CDR3 spans 16 residues. Germline trimming cut 4 bases from V and 7 bases from J; bases unmatched to any gene: 13. This CDR3 is CASSRYLTGQGEKLFF. The CDR3 nucleotides are TGTGCCAGCAGCCGTTACCTGACAGGGCAGGGTGAAAAACTGTTTTTT.